Listed here is a single T cell receptor beta chain. There is no known antigen for this receptor. This may come from a read error, since a much larger clone is one base off. The sample belongs to a study of tumor and adjacent non-tumor tissue in lung cancer (dated by TCRdb to about 2018). About the investigation overall: Patients with adenocarcinoma (approximately 12), squamous cell carcinoma (2) and small cell lung cancer (1) were included in the cohort. The roughly 15 patients were aged roughly 30 to 85 years, included 10 men and 5 women, and had TNM stage I to III disease. TCRbeta CDR3 sequencing was performed on fewer than 35 paired specimens, with one tumor sample and one normal lung sample collected per patient. Sequencing generated a total of some 130 million productive TCRbeta reads, averaging around 4.2 million reads per sample. The study compared bulk TCRbeta repertoires between lung tumor tissue and matched distant non-tumor lung tissue from some 14 lung cancer patients. Overall results and qualifications from the work: With only about 16 patients in the cohort, the authors noted that larger samples and more detailed clinical data are needed. Peripheral blood was not sequenced, so blood TCRbeta repertoires were not examined in the lung cancer patients of the study. TCR diversity was significantly higher in younger patients, and greater tumor TCR diversity was associated with shorter overall survival and shorter disease-free survival. In normal lung, the top 100 clones accounted for a significantly larger cumulative share of the repertoire than in tumor tissue. Tumor tissue showed significantly greater TCR diversity (inverse Simpson) than normal lung tissue (roughly 430 vs 170, P = 0.0075, Mann-Whitney U test). The sequencing platform is not named in the methods, and unique molecular identifiers are not mentioned.

CDR1 SGHRS and CDR2 YFSETQ are derived from the germline V gene. From its cysteine to its phenylalanine, the CDR3 spans 14 amino acids. Only the CDR3 DNA stays, 42 bases, in frame from base 1. Bulk unsorted tissue served as the source for RNA extraction, and RNA quality was assessed using a NanoDrop ND-1000 and an Agilent 2100. Donors were newly diagnosed lung cancer patients admitted for thoracic surgery in China between August and November 2014, without prior chemotherapy. Patients who had received previous radiotherapy or chemotherapy, or who had another concurrent cancer, were excluded from the study. Pieces of surgical tissue measuring about 1-2.1 cm3 were kept in RNAlater solution and held at -80 degrees C until needed. The library was built by means of multiplex PCR. Sequencer: Illumina HiSeq 2500. TCRbeta libraries were constructed through three rounds of nested PCR with primers (Table S4) according to protocols modified from ARM-PCR. PCR products of 200-500 bp were gel-excised and purified with the QIAquick gel extraction kit before sequencing. As for the original processing: Reads were cleaned with Trimmomatic, merged with FLASH into complete CDR3 sequences, and assigned to V(D)J germline segments with MiTCR. Clonal diversity was calculated as the inverse Simpson's index using VDJtools. In-frame sequences without a premature stop codon were defined as productive reads. TCRdb handled the public reads itself, with Q25 trimming in fastp and clone calling in MiXCR, and kept productive beta chains. One record per CDR3 amino acid sequence lists the most common genes and DNA. TCRdb, not the original authors, processed these V and J calls. The sample data list 65,000 to 95,000 distinct CDR3 sequences, and nearly 70% of these were observed just once. The ten most abundant clones make up roughly 12% of the sample.

The sample was lung tumor tissue. This receptor was obtained from a woman in her 70s with non-small cell lung cancer. The chain uses TRBV5-1 and TRBJ2-1; a tentative D call is TRBD2 (5 bases match). This receptor carries the CDR3 CTSSSWTAYNEQFF. The sequenced DNA: TGCACCAGCAGCTCGTGGACTGCCTACAATGAGCAGTTCTTC.